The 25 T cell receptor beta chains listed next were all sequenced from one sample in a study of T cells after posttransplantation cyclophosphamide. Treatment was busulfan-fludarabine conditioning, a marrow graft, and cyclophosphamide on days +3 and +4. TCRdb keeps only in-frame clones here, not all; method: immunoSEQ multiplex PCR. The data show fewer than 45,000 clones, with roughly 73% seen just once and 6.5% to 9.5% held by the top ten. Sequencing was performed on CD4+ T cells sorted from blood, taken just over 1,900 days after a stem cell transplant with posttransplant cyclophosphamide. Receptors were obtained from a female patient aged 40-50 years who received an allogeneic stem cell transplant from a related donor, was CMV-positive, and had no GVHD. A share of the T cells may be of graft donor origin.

The DNA of the CDR3 is TGCGCCAGCAGCCATGCCAGGCCTAGCGGGGCCCAAGAGACCCAGTACTTC. Translating gives CASSHARPSGAQETQYF. The V call is TRBV4-1, the J call TRBJ2-5; 9 bases align to TRBD2. Germline V gives CDR1 MGHRA, CDR2 YSYEKL. The CDR3 contains 17 residues. The V and J ends lost 3 bases and 1 base, in that order; junction bases with no gene match: 9.

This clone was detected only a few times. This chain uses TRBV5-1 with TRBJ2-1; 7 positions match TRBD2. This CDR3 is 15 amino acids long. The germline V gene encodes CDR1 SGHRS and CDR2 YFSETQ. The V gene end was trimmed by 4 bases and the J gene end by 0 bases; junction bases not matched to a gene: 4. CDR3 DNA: TGCGCCAGCAGCGCCGGGGGGAACTCCTACAATGAGCAGTTCTTC. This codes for CASSAGGNSYNEQFF.

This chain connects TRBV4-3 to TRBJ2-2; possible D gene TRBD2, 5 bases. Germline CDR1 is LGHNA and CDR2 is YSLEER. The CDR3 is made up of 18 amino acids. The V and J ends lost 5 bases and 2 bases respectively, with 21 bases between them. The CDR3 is CASSYDVPGSLNTGELFF. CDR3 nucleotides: TGCGCCAGCAGCTATGACGTTCCGGGATCCTTAAACACCGGGGAGCTGTTTTTT.

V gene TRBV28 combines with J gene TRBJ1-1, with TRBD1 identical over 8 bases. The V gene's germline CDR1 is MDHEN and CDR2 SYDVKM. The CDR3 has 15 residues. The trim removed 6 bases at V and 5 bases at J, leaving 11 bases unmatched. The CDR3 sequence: CASSIRVGQVTEAFF. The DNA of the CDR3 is TGTGCCAGCAGCATCAGGGTGGGACAGGTGACTGAAGCTTTCTTT.

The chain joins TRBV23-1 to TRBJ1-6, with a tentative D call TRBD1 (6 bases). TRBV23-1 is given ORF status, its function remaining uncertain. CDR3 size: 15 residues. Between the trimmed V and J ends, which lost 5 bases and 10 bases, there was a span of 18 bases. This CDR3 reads CASSVGKTGQSPLHF. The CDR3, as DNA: TGCGCCAGCAGTGTCGGGAAGACAGGTCAATCACCCCTCCACTTT.

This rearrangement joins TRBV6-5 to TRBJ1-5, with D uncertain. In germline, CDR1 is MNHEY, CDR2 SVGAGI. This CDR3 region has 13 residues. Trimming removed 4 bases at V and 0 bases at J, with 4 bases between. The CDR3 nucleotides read TGTGCCAGCAGTTCGTATAGCAATCAGCCCCAGCATTTT. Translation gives CASSSYSNQPQHF.

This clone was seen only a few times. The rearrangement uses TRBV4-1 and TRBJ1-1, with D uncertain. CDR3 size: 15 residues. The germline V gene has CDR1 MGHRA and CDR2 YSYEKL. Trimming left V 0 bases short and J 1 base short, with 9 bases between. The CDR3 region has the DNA TGCGCCAGCAGCCAAGAAAGGCGGGCGAACACTGAAGCTTTCTTT. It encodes CASSQERRANTEAFF.

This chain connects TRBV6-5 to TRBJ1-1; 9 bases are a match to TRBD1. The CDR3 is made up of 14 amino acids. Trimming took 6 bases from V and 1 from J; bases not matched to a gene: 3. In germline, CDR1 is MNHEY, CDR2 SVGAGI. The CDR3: CASRRTGANTEAFF. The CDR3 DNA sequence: TGTGCCAGCAGAAGGACAGGGGCGAACACTGAAGCTTTCTTT.

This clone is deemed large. The CDR3, as DNA: TGTGCCAGCAGGATCGGACAGGGAGGGGTCCAAGAGACCCAGTACTTC. Translated: CASRIGQGGVQETQYF. The rearrangement joins TRBV28 to TRBJ2-5; D might be TRBD1 (8 bases). The CDR3 length is 16 residues. V was pared by 6 bases and J by 1 base, with 18 bases between. Germline CDR1 and CDR2: MDHEN and SYDVKM.

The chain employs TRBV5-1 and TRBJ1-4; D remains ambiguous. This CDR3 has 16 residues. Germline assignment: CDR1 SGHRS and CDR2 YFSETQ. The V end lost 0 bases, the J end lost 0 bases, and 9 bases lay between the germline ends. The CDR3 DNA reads TGCGCCAGCAGCTTGGTCCCACAAGCAACTAATGAAAAACTGTTTTTT. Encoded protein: CASSLVPQATNEKLFF.

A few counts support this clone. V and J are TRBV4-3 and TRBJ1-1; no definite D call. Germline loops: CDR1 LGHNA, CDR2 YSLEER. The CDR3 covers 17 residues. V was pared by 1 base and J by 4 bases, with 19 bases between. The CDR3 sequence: CASSQGAGVRGVTEAFF. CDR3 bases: TGCGCCAGCAGCCAAGGGGCAGGAGTGCGGGGTGTCACTGAAGCTTTCTTT.

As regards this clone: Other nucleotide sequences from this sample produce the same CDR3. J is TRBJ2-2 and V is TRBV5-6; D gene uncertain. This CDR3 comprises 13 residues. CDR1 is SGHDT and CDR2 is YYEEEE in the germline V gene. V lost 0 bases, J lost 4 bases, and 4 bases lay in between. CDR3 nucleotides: TGTGCCAGCAGCTTGGCGGGCACCGGGGAGCTGTTTTTT. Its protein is CASSLAGTGELFF. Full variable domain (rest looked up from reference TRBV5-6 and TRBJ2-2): DAGVTQSPTHLIKTRGQQVTLRCSPKSGHDTVSWYQQALGQGPQFIFQYYEEEERQRGNFPDRFSGHQFPNYSSELNVNALLLGDSALYLCASSLAGTGELFFGEGSRLTVL.

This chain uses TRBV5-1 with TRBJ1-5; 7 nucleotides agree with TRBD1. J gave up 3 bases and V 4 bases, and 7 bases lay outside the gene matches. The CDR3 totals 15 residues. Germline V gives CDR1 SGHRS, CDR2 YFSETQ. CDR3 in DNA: TGCGCCAGCAGCATAAATACAGGGGTCAATCAGCCCCAGCATTTT. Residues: CASSINTGVNQPQHF.

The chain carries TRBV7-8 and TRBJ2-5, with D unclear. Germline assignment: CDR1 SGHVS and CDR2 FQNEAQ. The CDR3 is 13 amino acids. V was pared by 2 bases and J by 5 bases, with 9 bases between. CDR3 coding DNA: TGTGCCAGCAGCTTAAGGTGGCGGGAGACCCAGTACTTC. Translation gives CASSLRWRETQYF.

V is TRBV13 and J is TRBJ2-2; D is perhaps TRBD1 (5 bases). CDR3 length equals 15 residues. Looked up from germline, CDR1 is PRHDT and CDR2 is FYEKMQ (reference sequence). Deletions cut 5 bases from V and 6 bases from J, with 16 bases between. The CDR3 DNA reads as TGTGCCAGCAGCCCCTATGCCTTAGGGGCCGGGGAGCTGTTTTTT. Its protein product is CASSPYALGAGELFF.

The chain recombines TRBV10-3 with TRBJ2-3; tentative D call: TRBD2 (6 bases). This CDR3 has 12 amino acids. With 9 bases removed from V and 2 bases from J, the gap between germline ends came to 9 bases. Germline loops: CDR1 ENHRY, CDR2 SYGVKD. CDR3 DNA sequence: TGTGCCATTAGGACTACCACAGATACGCAGTATTTT. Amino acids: CAIRTTTDTQYF.

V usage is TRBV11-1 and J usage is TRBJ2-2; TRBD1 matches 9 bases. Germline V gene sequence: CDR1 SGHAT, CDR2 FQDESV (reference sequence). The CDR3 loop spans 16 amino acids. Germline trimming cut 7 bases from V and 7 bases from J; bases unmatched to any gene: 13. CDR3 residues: CASTKGGQGLVGELFF. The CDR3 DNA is TGTGCCAGCACCAAAGGCGGACAGGGGCTGGTCGGGGAGCTGTTTTTT.

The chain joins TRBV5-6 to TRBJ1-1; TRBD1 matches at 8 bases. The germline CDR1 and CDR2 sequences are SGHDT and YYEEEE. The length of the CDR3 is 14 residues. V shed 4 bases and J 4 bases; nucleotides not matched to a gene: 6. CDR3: CASSLRGRGTEAFF. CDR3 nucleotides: TGTGCCAGCAGCCTCAGGGGGCGAGGCACTGAAGCTTTCTTT.

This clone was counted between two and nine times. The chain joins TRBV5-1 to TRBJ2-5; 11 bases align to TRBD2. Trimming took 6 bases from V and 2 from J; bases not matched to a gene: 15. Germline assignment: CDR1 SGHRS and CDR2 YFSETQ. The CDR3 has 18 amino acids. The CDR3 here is CASISLPGLADRQETQYF. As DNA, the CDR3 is TGCGCCAGCATCTCCTTGCCGGGACTAGCGGATCGACAAGAGACCCAGTACTTC. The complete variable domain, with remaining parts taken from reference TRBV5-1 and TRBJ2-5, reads KAGVTQTPRYLIKTRGQQVTLSCSPISGHRSVSWYQQTPGQGLQFLFEYFSETQRNKGNFPGRFSGRQFSNSRSEMNVSTLELGDSALYLCASISLPGLADRQETQYFGPGTRLLVL.

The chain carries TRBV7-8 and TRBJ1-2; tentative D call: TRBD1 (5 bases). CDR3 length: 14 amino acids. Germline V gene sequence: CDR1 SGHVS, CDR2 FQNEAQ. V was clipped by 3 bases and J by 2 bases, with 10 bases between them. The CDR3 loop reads CASSLGDSNYGYTF. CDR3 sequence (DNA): TGTGCCAGCAGCTTGGGGGACTCCAACTATGGCTACACCTTC.

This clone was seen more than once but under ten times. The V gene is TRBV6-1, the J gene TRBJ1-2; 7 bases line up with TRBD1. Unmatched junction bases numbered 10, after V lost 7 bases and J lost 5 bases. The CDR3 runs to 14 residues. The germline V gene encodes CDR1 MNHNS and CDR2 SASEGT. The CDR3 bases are TGTGCCAGCACCCCCGGGACAGCCAATTATGGCTACACCTTC. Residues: CASTPGTANYGYTF.

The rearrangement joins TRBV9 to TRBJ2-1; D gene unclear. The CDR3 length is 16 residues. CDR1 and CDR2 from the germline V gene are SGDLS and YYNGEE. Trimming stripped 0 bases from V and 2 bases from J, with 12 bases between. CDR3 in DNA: TGTGCCAGCAGCGTAGTTGAGTTCTCGACCTACAATGAGCAGTTCTTC. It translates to CASSVVEFSTYNEQFF.

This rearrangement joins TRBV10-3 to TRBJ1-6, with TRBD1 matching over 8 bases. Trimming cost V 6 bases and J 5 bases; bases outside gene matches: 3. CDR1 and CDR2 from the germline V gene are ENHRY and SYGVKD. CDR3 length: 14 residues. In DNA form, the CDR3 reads TGTGCCATCAGCCCGGGACAGGATAATTCACCCCTCCACTTT. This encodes CAISPGQDNSPLHF.

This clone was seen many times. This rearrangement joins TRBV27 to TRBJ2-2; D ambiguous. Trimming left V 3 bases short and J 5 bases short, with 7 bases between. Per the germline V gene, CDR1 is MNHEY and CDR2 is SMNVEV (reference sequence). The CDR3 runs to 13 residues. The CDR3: CASSFGDTGELFF. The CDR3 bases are TGTGCCAGCAGTTTCGGTGATACCGGGGAGCTGTTTTTT.

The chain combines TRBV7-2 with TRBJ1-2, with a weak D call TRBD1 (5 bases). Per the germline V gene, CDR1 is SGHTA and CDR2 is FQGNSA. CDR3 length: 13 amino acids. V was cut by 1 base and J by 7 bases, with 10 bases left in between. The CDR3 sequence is CASSLGRGGGYTF. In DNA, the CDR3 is TGTGCCAGCAGCTTAGGCCGGGGGGGTGGCTACACCTTC.